The clone carrying this T cell receptor (beta chain) showed up just once. The sample originates from a study of cytomegalovirus exposure and HLA in healthy donors. Donors counted as nominally healthy when sampled, yet unrecorded immune exposures were likely. The PCR made use of 60 Vbeta and 13 Jbeta primers. The assay was immunoSEQ multiplex PCR, and TCRdb's table has in-frame clones only and misses some. The table includes approximately 81,000 clones, approximately 74% detected once. The CDR3 runs 14 residues. J lost 10 bases, V lost 8 bases, and 14 bases had no gene match. From germline, CDR1 is SEHNR and CDR2 FQNEAQ (reference sequence).

The chain recombines TRBV7-9 with TRBJ2-1; 7 bases match TRBD2. Sequenced material: PBMCs. The clonotype originates from a woman in her forties or fifties in good health and CMV-seropositive. DNA for the CDR3: TGTGCCAGCGATGAGGCTAGCGGTGCTCGGGAGCAGTTCTTC. Its protein product is CASDEASGAREQFF.